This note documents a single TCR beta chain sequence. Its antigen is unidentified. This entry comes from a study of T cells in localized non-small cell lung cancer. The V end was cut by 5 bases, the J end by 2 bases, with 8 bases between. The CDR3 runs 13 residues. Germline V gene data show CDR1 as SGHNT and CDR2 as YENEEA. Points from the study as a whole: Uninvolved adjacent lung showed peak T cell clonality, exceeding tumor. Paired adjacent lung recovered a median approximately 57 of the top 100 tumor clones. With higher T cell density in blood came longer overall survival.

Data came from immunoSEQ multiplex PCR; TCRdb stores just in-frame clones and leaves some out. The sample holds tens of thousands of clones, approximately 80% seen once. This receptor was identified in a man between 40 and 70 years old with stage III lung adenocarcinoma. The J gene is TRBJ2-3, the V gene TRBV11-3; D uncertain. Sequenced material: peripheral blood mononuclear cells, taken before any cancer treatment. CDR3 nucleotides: TGTGCCAGCAGCCAAGGCGCCACAGATACGCAGTATTTT. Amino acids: CASSQGATDTQYF.